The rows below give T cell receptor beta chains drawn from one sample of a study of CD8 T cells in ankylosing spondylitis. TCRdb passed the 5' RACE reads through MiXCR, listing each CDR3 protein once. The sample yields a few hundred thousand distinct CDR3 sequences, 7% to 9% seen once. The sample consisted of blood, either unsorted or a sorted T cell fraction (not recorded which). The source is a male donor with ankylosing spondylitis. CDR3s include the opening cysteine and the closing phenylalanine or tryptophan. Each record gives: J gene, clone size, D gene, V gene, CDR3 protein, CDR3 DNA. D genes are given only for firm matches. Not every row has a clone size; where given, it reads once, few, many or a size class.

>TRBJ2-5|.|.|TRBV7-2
CASSLAVWETQYF
TGTGCCAGCAGCTTAGCAGTATGGGAGACCCAGTACTTC
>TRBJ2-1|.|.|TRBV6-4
CASSDGASAYNEQFF
TGTGCCAGCAGTGACGGGGCTAGCGCTTACAATGAGCAGTTCTTC
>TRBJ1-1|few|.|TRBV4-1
CASSQPLRARGKNTEAFF
TGCGCCAGCAGCCAACCTCTGAGGGCCAGGGGAAAGAACACTGAAGCTTTCTTT
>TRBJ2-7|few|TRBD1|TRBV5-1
CASSLGDRVAREQYF
TGCGCCAGCAGCTTGGGGGACAGGGTAGCGAGGGAGCAGTACTTC
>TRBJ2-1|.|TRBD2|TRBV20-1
CSARQGLAGPSDEQFF
TGCAGTGCTAGACAGGGACTAGCGGGGCCCTCGGATGAGCAGTTCTTC
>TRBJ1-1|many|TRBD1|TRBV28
CASSLGGDRAEAFF
TGTGCCAGCAGTCTAGGGGGGGACAGGGCCGAGGCTTTCTTT
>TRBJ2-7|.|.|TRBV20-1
CSASLSSSYEQYF
TGCAGTGCTAGTCTCAGTTCATCCTACGAGCAGTACTTC
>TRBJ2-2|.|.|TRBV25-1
CASSRERNNTGELFF
TGTGCCAGCAGTCGTGAACGGAACAACACCGGGGAGCTGTTTTTT
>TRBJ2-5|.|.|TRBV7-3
CASSLRSSGIETQYF
TGTGCCAGCAGCCTAAGGAGTAGCGGCATAGAGACCCAGTACTTC
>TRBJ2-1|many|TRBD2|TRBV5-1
CASSNSGSQYNEQFF
TGCGCCAGCAGCAATAGCGGGAGTCAGTACAATGAGCAGTTCTTC
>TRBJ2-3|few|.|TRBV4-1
CARSATQYF
TGCGCCAGAAGTGCTACGCAGTATTTT
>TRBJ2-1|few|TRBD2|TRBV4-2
CASSQVRLAGGNEQFF
TGTGCCAGCAGCCAAGTTAGACTAGCGGGAGGCAATGAGCAGTTCTTC
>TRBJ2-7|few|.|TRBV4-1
CASSQALAHEQYF
TGCGCCAGCAGCCAAGCACTGGCCCACGAGCAGTACTTC
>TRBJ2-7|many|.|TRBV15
CATSREIVEVYEQYF
TGTGCCACCAGCAGAGAAATTGTGGAGGTATACGAGCAGTACTTC
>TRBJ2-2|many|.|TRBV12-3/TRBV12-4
CASSTHLGGELFF
TGTGCCAGCAGTACCCACCTGGGGGGGGAGCTGTTTTTT
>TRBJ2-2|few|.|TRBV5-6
CASSSDRSNTGELFF
TGTGCCAGCAGCAGCGACAGGTCGAACACCGGGGAGCTGTTTTTT
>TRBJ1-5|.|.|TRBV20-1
CSARYPPQASGNQPQHF
TGCAGTGCTAGGTACCCACCCCAGGCTTCGGGGAATCAGCCCCAGCATTTT
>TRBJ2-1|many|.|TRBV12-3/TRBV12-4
CASSLGATYNEQFF
TGTGCCAGCAGTTTAGGGGCAACCTACAATGAGCAGTTCTTC
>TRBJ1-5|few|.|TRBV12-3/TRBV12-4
CASSWVLGGNQPQHF
TGTGCCAGCAGTTGGGTGTTAGGAGGCAATCAGCCCCAGCATTTT
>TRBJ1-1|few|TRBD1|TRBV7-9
CASTYRDREAFF
TGTGCCAGCACCTACCGGGACAGGGAAGCTTTCTTT
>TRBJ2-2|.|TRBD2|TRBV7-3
CASSLGLAPAGELFF
TGTGCCAGCAGCCTGGGACTAGCTCCGGCCGGGGAGCTGTTTTTT
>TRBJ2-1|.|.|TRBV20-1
CSATRDNEQFF
TGCAGTGCAACGCGGGACAATGAGCAGTTCTTC
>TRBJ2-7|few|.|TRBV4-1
CASSHFQGSSDEQYF
TGCGCCAGCAGCCACTTCCAGGGCTCGAGCGACGAGCAGTACTTC